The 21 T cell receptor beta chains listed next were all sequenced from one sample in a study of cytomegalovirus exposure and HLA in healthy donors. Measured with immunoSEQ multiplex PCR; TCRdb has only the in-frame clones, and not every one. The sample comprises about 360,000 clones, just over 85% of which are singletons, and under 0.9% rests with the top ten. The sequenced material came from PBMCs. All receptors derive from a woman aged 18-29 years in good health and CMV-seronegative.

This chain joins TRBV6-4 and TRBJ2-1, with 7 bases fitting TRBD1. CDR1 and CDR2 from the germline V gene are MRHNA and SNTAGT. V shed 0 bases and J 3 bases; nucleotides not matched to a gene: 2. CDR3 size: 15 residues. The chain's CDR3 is CASSDSGGGYNEQFF. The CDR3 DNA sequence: TGTGCCAGCAGTGACTCAGGGGGCGGCTACAATGAGCAGTTCTTC.

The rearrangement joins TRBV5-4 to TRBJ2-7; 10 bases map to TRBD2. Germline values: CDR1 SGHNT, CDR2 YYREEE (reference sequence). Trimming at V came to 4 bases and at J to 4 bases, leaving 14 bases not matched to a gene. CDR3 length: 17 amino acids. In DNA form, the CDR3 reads TGTGCCAGCAGCGGGGGACTAGCGAGCCGAGGGGATTACGAGCAGTACTTC. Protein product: CASSGGLASRGDYEQYF.

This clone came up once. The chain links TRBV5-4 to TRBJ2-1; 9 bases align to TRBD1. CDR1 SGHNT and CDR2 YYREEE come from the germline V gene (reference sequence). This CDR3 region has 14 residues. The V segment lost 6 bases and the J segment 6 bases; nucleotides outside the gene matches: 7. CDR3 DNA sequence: TGTGCCAGCACGCACAGGGGGCAGGGCAATGAGCAGTTCTTC. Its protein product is CASTHRGQGNEQFF.

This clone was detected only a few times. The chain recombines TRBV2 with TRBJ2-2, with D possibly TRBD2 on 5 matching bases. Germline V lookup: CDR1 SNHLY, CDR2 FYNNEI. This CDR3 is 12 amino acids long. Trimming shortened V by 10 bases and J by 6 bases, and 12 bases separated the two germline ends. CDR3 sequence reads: CATRTASGELFF. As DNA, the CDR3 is TGTGCCACCAGGACTGCCTCCGGGGAGCTGTTTTTT.

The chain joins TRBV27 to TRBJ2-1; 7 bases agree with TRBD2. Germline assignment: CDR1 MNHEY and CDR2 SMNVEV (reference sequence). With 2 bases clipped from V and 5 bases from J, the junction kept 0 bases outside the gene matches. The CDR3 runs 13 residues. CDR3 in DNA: TGTGCCAGCAGTTTAGGGGGGGACAATGAGCAGTTCTTC. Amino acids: CASSLGGDNEQFF.

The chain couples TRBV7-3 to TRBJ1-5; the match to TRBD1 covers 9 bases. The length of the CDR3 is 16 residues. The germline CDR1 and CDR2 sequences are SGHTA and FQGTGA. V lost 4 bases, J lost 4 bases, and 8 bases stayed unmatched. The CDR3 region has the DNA TGTGCCAGCAGCTCCCTCCGGGACAGGGCTAATCAGCCCCAGCATTTT. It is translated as CASSSLRDRANQPQHF.

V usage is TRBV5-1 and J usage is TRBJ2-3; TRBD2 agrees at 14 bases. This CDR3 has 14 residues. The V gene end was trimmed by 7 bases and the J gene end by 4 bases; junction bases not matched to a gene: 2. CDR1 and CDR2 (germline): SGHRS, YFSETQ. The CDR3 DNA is TGCGCCAGCCGACTAGCGGGAGGGGCAGATACGCAGTATTTT. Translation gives CASRLAGGADTQYF. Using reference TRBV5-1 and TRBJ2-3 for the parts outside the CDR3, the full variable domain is KAGVTQTPRYLIKTRGQQVTLSCSPISGHRSVSWYQQTPGQGLQFLFEYFSETQRNKGNFPGRFSGRQFSNSRSEMNVSTLELGDSALYLCASRLAGGADTQYFGPGTRLTVL.

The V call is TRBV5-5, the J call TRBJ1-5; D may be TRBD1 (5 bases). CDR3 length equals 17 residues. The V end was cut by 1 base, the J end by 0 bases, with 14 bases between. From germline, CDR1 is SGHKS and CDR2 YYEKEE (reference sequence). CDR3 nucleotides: TGTGCCAGCAGCTTGAGCGGGTGGGGCCTTAGCAATCAGCCCCAGCATTTT. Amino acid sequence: CASSLSGWGLSNQPQHF.

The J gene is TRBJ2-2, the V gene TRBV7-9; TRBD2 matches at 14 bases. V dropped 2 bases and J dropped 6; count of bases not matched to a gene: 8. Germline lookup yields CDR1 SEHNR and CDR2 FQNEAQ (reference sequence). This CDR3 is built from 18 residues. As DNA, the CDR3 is TGTGCCAGCAGCTTATCCCCTCCGGGACTAGCGGGAGCCGGGGAGCTGTTTTTT. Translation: CASSLSPPGLAGAGELFF.

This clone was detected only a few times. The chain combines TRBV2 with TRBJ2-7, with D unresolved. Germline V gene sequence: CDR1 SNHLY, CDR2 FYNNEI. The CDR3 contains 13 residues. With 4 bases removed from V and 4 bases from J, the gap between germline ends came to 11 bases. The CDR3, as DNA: TGTGCCAGCAGTGGGGCTATCAGTTACGAGCAGTACTTC. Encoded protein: CASSGAISYEQYF.

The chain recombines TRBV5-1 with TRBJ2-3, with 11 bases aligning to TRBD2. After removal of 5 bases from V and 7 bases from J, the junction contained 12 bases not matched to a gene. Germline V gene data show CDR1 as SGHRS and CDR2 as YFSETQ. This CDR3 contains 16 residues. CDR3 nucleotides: TGCGCCAGCAGACCCAATAGCGGGGGGGCGAAAAATACGCAGTATTTT. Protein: CASRPNSGGAKNTQYF.

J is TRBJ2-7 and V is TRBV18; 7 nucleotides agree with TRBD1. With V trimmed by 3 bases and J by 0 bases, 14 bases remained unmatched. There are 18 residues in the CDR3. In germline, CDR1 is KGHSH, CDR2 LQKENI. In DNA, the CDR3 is TGTGCCAGCTCACCCACCCGGGCAGGGGGACCCGTCTCCTACGAGCAGTACTTC. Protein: CASSPTRAGGPVSYEQYF.

The CDR3: CASSAPGTALRNTIYF. In DNA, the CDR3 is TGTGCCAGCAGTGCGCCCGGGACAGCATTACGAAACACCATATATTTT. The chain recombines TRBV28 with TRBJ1-3, with 7 bases identical to TRBD1. The V and J ends lost 5 bases and 5 bases, in that order; junction bases with no gene match: 12. CDR3 length: 16 residues. Per germline, CDR1 MDHEN and CDR2 SYDVKM.

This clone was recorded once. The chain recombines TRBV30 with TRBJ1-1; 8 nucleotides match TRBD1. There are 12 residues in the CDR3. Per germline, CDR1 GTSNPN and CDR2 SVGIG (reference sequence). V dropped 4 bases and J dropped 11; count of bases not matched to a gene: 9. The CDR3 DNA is TGTGCCTGGATTGGCCGCCAGGGGGCGGCTTTCTTT. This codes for CAWIGRQGAAFF.

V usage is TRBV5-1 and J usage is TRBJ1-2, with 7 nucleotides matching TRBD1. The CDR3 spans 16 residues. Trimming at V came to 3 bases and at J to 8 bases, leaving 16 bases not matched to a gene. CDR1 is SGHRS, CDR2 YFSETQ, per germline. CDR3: CASSSLRGQLSGGYTF. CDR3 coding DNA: TGCGCCAGCAGCTCCCTAAGGGGACAGCTTTCCGGCGGCTACACCTTC.

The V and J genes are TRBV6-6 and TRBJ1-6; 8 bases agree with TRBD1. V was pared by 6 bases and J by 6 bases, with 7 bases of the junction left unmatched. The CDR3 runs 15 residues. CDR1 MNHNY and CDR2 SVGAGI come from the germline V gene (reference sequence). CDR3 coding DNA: TGTGCCAGCAGACGACAGGGGCGAGGTAATTCACCCCTCCACTTT. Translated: CASRRQGRGNSPLHF.

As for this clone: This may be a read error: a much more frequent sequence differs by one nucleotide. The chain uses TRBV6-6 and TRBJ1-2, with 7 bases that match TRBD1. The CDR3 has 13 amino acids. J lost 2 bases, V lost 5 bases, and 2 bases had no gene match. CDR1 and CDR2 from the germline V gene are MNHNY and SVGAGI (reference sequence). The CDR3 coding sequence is TGTGCCAGCAGTCCGGGACAGAACTATGGCTACACCTTC. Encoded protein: CASSPGQNYGYTF.

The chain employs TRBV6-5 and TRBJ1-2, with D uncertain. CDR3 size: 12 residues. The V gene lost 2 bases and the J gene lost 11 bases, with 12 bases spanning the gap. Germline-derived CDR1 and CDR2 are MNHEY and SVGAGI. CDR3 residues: CASSYPTGLYTF. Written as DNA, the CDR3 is TGTGCCAGCAGTTACCCGACTGGATTGTACACCTTC.

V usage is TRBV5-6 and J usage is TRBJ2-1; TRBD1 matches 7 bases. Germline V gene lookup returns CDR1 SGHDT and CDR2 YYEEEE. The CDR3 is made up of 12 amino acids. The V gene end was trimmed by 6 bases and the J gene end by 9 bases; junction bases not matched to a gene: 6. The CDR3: CASTLSGGEQFF. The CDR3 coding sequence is TGTGCCAGCACCCTATCAGGGGGTGAGCAGTTCTTC.

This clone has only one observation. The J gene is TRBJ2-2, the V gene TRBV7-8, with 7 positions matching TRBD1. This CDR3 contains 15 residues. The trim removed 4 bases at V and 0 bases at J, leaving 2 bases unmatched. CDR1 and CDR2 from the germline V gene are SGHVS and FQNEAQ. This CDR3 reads CASSWGTANTGELFF. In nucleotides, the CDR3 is TGTGCCAGCAGCTGGGGGACAGCGAACACCGGGGAGCTGTTTTTT.

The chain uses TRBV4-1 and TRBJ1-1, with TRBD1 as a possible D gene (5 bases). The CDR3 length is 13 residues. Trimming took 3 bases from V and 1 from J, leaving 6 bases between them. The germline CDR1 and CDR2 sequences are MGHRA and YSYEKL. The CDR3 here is CASSHQGNTEAFF. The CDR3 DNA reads TGCGCCAGCAGCCACCAGGGGAACACTGAAGCTTTCTTT.